The next 25 T cell receptor beta chains were all read from a single sample in a study of cytomegalovirus exposure and HLA in healthy donors. In the PCR, 60 Vbeta and 13 Jbeta primers were used. TCRdb's copy holds only in-frame clones and misses some; the assay was immunoSEQ multiplex PCR. The table has 110,000 or so clones, approximately 81% seen once. Material: PBMCs. All receptors derive from a woman in her 40s in good health and CMV-seronegative.

This clone has more than one count but fewer than ten. The J gene is TRBJ2-5, the V gene TRBV7-9; TRBD1 matches at 8 bases. J lost 5 bases, V lost 5 bases, and 13 bases had no gene match. This CDR3 spans 16 amino acids. Germline assignment: CDR1 SEHNR and CDR2 FQNEAQ (reference sequence). CDR3 sequence (DNA): TGTGCCAGCAGCCCCAGACCGGACAGGGTCTATGAGACCCAGTACTTC. Protein sequence: CASSPRPDRVYETQYF.

This chain joins TRBV7-9 and TRBJ2-3, with 8 bases lining up with TRBD1. Germline V gene data show CDR1 as SEHNR and CDR2 as FQNEAQ (reference sequence). The CDR3 extends over 15 amino acids. The trim removed 3 bases at V and 1 base at J, leaving 3 bases unmatched. In DNA, the CDR3 is TGTGCCAGCAGCTTTGAGACAGGGGGCACAGATACGCAGTATTTT. Translating gives CASSFETGGTDTQYF.

The chain has TRBV7-9 and TRBJ2-2; the D gene is possibly TRBD1 (6 bases). This CDR3 comprises 14 residues. Trimming removed 5 bases from V and 3 bases from J, with 10 bases in between. Looked up from germline, CDR1 is SEHNR and CDR2 is FQNEAQ (reference sequence). Here the CDR3 reads CASSQGTDTGELFF. CDR3 sequence (DNA): TGTGCCAGCAGCCAGGGGACCGACACCGGGGAGCTGTTTTTT.

This rearrangement joins TRBV5-1 to TRBJ2-3, with a possible D match to TRBD1 (6 bases). Germline values: CDR1 SGHRS, CDR2 YFSETQ. V was clipped by 4 bases and J by 6 bases, with 12 bases between them. The CDR3 spans 13 residues. The chain's CDR3 is CASSPARGDTQYF. CDR3 coding DNA: TGCGCCAGCAGCCCCGCCAGGGGTGATACGCAGTATTTT.

This clone has just a few counts. The chain couples TRBV6-6 to TRBJ1-2, with 7 bases identical to TRBD1. The CDR3 sequence is 13 residues long. Germline CDR1 and CDR2: MNHNY and SVGAGI (reference sequence). V lost 7 bases, J lost 4 bases, and 6 bases stayed unmatched. The CDR3 DNA sequence: TGTGCCAGCATCGACAGGGTGGGCTATGGCTACACCTTC. It codes for CASIDRVGYGYTF.

The sample holds a few counts of this clone. This chain connects TRBV30 to TRBJ1-1, with 7 positions matching TRBD1. Looked up from germline, CDR1 is GTSNPN and CDR2 is SVGIG (reference sequence). The length of the CDR3 is 13 residues. Germline trimming cut 3 bases from V and 5 bases from J; bases unmatched to any gene: 6. CDR3 DNA: TGTGCCTGGAGGAATCAGGGGGGAACTGAAGCTTTCTTT. It codes for CAWRNQGGTEAFF.

The V call is TRBV7-2, the J call TRBJ2-3, with 12 positions matching TRBD2. Germline CDR1 reads SGHTA; CDR2 reads FQGNSA. The CDR3 is 16 amino acids. V was clipped by 5 bases and J by 3 bases; unmatched bases: 6. The CDR3 bases are TGTGCCAGCAGCCCTAGCGGGAGGGCCGGGACAGATACGCAGTATTTT. Its translation: CASSPSGRAGTDTQYF.

The table lists this clone with a few counts. The rearrangement links TRBV10-2 to TRBJ1-1, with a tentative D call TRBD1 (5 bases). V gave up 3 bases and J gave up 2 bases, with 13 bases separating them. The CDR3 has 15 amino acids. Germline CDR1 WSHSY, CDR2 SAAADI. CDR3 nucleotides: TGCGCCAGCAGTGATCAGGGTTTAGCAAACACTGAAGCTTTCTTT. Translating gives CASSDQGLANTEAFF.

The chain joins TRBV27 to TRBJ2-3; 9 bases align to TRBD2. J gave up 7 bases and V 5 bases, and 10 bases lay outside the gene matches. The germline CDR1 and CDR2 sequences are MNHEY and SMNVEV (reference sequence). This CDR3 spans 15 amino acids. The CDR3 DNA sequence: TGTGCCAGCAGTGAGACTAGCGGCCCTTTTCATACGCAGTATTTT. Its translation is CASSETSGPFHTQYF.

The rearrangement uses TRBV20-1 and TRBJ1-2; D may be TRBD1 (5 bases). Per germline, CDR1 DFQATT and CDR2 SNEGSKA (reference sequence). This CDR3 contains 11 residues. The V end was cut by 3 bases, the J end by 7 bases, with 9 bases between. The CDR3 DNA sequence: TGCAGTGCTAGCGGGAGGGGTGGCTACACCTTC. Its translation is CSASGRGGYTF.

This clone came up a few times. The rearrangement joins TRBV5-6 to TRBJ1-1; D call uncertain. V lost 0 bases to trimming and J lost 2 bases, with 5 bases between them. The CDR3 loop spans 13 amino acids. Germline assignment: CDR1 SGHDT and CDR2 YYEEEE. As DNA, the CDR3 is TGTGCCAGCAGCTTGGGTTCTAACACTGAAGCTTTCTTT. It specifies CASSLGSNTEAFF. Supplemented by reference TRBV5-6 and TRBJ1-1, the full variable domain reads DAGVTQSPTHLIKTRGQQVTLRCSPKSGHDTVSWYQQALGQGPQFIFQYYEEEERQRGNFPDRFSGHQFPNYSSELNVNALLLGDSALYLCASSLGSNTEAFFGQGTRLTVV.

This sequence joins TRBV5-1 and TRBJ2-2; 9 bases fit TRBD2. Germline V CDR1 and CDR2: SGHRS, YFSETQ. CDR3 size: 14 residues. V shed 8 bases, J shed 1 base, and the junction held 3 bases outside the gene matches. CDR3 amino acids: CASSSGVNTGELFF. As DNA, the CDR3 is TGCGCCAGTTCTAGCGGGGTGAACACCGGGGAGCTGTTTTTT.

The chain joins TRBV30 to TRBJ2-2, with D unclear. Germline values: CDR1 GTSNPN, CDR2 SVGIG (reference sequence). Trimming took off 2 bases at V and 3 bases at J, with 4 bases between the two ends. The CDR3 is 12 amino acids. The CDR3 region is CAWSTDTGELFF. CDR3 in DNA: TGTGCCTGGAGTACAGACACCGGGGAGCTGTTTTTT.

V usage is TRBV13 and J usage is TRBJ2-1, with TRBD2 matching 10 bases. There are 17 residues in the CDR3. Germline CDR1 reads PRHDT; CDR2 reads FYEKMQ (reference sequence). V gave up 6 bases and J gave up 8 bases; unmatched junction bases: 16. The CDR3 here is CASRLGIGLAGVDEQFF. The CDR3 coding sequence is TGTGCCAGCAGACTAGGGATCGGGCTAGCGGGGGTCGATGAGCAGTTCTTC.

The genes are TRBV30 and TRBJ2-5, with D tentatively TRBD1 (6 bases). The CDR3 spans 12 residues. V lost 2 bases to trimming and J lost 7 bases, with 11 bases between them. Germline V lookup: CDR1 GTSNPN, CDR2 SVGIG (reference sequence). DNA for the CDR3: TGTGCCTGGAGTTTCCAAGGGGGGACCCAGTACTTC. Protein product: CAWSFQGGTQYF.

The chain couples TRBV27 to TRBJ2-2; 10 nucleotides match TRBD1. Germline assignment: CDR1 MNHEY and CDR2 SMNVEV (reference sequence). The V segment lost 2 bases and the J segment 4 bases; nucleotides outside the gene matches: 13. This CDR3 has 19 amino acids. The CDR3: CASSLRGQGLRKITGELFF. The CDR3 bases are TGTGCCAGCAGTTTACGGGGACAGGGGTTACGAAAAATCACCGGGGAGCTGTTTTTT.

V usage is TRBV5-6 and J usage is TRBJ1-3; TRBD1 matches 9 bases. From germline, CDR1 is SGHDT and CDR2 YYEEEE. This CDR3 region has 15 residues. V lost 3 bases, J lost 4 bases, and 5 bases stayed unmatched. CDR3 loop: CASSSRGQGGNTIYF. The CDR3 DNA follows: TGTGCCAGCAGCTCCCGAGGACAGGGGGGAAACACCATATATTTT.

This chain uses TRBV11-2 with TRBJ1-1; D is undetermined. Trimming shortened V by 5 bases and J by 1 base, and 23 bases separated the two germline ends. The CDR3 extends over 18 amino acids. CDR1 and CDR2 from the germline V gene are SGHAT and FQNNGV. The CDR3 bases are TGTGCCAGCAGCCCTTTTAACTTTGGACTGTCAGAGAACACTGAAGCTTTCTTT. This sequence encodes CASSPFNFGLSENTEAFF.

The chain carries TRBV28 and TRBJ2-5; 11 nucleotides agree with TRBD2. The CDR3 runs 15 residues. Germline lookup yields CDR1 MDHEN and CDR2 SYDVKM. The V gene end was trimmed by 6 bases and the J gene end by 2 bases; junction bases not matched to a gene: 5. The CDR3: CASRGPSGRQETQYF. DNA for the CDR3: TGTGCCAGCAGGGGGCCTAGCGGGAGGCAAGAGACCCAGTACTTC.

The genes are TRBV7-2 and TRBJ1-5; the D gene is possibly TRBD1 (5 bases). The CDR3 is 15 residues long. Trimming took 2 bases from V and 7 from J, leaving 15 bases between them. Germline CDR1 SGHTA, CDR2 FQGNSA. The CDR3 bases are TGTGCCAGCAGCTTATTTCTTGGGACTCAGCAGCCCCAGCATTTT. This codes for CASSLFLGTQQPQHF.

This clone appeared a few times. V is TRBV2 and J is TRBJ2-1; D may be TRBD2 (6 bases). Trimming pared 1 base from V and 5 bases from J, leaving 9 bases between. CDR1 SNHLY and CDR2 FYNNEI come from the germline V gene. The CDR3 extends over 14 amino acids. The CDR3, as DNA: TGTGCCAGCAGTGAAGGGGACTTGAACAATGAGCAGTTCTTC. It encodes CASSEGDLNNEQFF.

This rearrangement joins TRBV4-1 to TRBJ2-3; TRBD2 matches 8 bases. Trimming cost V 2 bases and J 0 bases; bases outside gene matches: 10. This CDR3 comprises 18 residues. CDR1 is MGHRA and CDR2 is YSYEKL in the germline V gene. For the CDR3, the DNA is TGCGCCAGCAGCCAACAACCCCCGGGACTAGGTAGCACAGATACGCAGTATTTT. It encodes CASSQQPPGLGSTDTQYF.

The chain's CDR3 is CSVDWRRDTEAFF. For the CDR3, the DNA is TGCAGCGTTGACTGGCGGAGGGACACTGAAGCTTTCTTT. The gene calls are TRBV29-1 and TRBJ1-1; D gene uncertain. The CDR3 covers 13 residues. Between the trimmed V and J ends, which lost 3 bases and 3 bases, there was a span of 11 bases. Per germline, CDR1 SQVTM and CDR2 ANQGSEA. The full variable domain, rest sourced from reference TRBV29-1 and TRBJ1-1, is SAVISQKPSRDICQRGTSLTIQCQVDSQVTMMFWYRQQPGQSLTLIATANQGSEATYESGFVIDKFPISRPNLTFSTLTVSNMSPEDSSIYLCSVDWRRDTEAFFGQGTRLTVV.

V is TRBV10-3 and J is TRBJ2-3, with 12 positions matching TRBD2. Germline values: CDR1 ENHRY, CDR2 SYGVKD. Trimming took 2 bases from V and 4 from J; bases not matched to a gene: 1. This CDR3 contains 15 residues. Written as DNA, the CDR3 is TGTGCCATCAGTGAGGGGACTAGCGGGTCAGATACGCAGTATTTT. Amino acid sequence: CAISEGTSGSDTQYF.

The V gene is TRBV7-9, the J gene TRBJ2-1; a possible D gene is TRBD2 (6 bases). The CDR3 has 16 residues. Trimming took off 5 bases at V and 9 bases at J, with 23 bases between the two ends. Germline CDR1 reads SEHNR; CDR2 reads FQNEAQ (reference sequence). The CDR3 DNA reads TGTGCCAGCAGCCCTATACGGAAGGAGGGATTCGGTGAGCAGTTCTTC. As protein: CASSPIRKEGFGEQFF.